The 21 T cell receptor beta chains below were found in one sample sequenced in a study of molecular identifiers for immune sequencing clone quantification. From the PCR reads, TCRdb called clonotypes with MiXCR, one entry per CDR3 protein. The profile shows about 320,000 distinct CDR3 sequences, roughly a quarter of them singletons. Sequenced sample: naive CD8+ T cells from blood, with Jurkat cell RNA spiked in. The subset denotes: FACS-sorted CD8+CD4-CCR7+CD45RA+ naive T cells. The receptors were gathered from a human donor in good health. Some libraries in this study had Jurkat cell RNA spiked in.

This clonotype was counted ten times or more. The gene calls are TRBV7-9 and TRBJ2-2; D is undetermined. Germline CDR1 and CDR2: SEHNR and FQNEAQ (reference sequence). The ends were cut back, 4 bases at V and 1 base at J, with 16 bases in the middle. The CDR3 covers 17 residues. The CDR3 sequence is CASSSPGRGLNTGELFF. The CDR3 coding sequence is TGTGCCAGCAGCTCACCCGGCCGCGGATTGAACACCGGGGAGCTGTTTTTT.

This clonotype was counted a few times. The CDR3 spells CASGLAGAHQETQYF. CDR3 in DNA: TGTGCCAGCGGACTAGCGGGAGCTCACCAAGAGACCCAGTACTTC. The chain links TRBV6-5 to TRBJ2-5, with TRBD2 matching 13 bases. The V gene's germline CDR1 is MNHEY and CDR2 SVGAGI. CDR3 length: 15 amino acids. The V and J ends lost 8 bases and 0 bases, in that order; junction bases with no gene match: 3.

The gene calls are TRBV9 and TRBJ2-6, with TRBD1 matching 9 bases. Germline values: CDR1 SGDLS, CDR2 YYNGEE. This CDR3 is built from 21 residues. Trimming removed 3 bases from V and 0 bases from J; junction bases left unmatched: 16. This chain's CDR3 is CASSGAFRDRVTYSGANVLTF. The CDR3 region has the DNA TGTGCCAGCAGCGGAGCTTTCCGGGACAGGGTGACCTACTCTGGGGCCAACGTCCTGACTTTC.

This chain joins TRBV25-1 and TRBJ1-3; 8 nucleotides match TRBD1. CDR3 length equals 16 residues. V lost 1 base and J lost 4; bases outside the gene matches: 6. CDR1 MGHDK and CDR2 SYGVNS come from the germline V gene. CDR3: CASSELPDRVGNTIYF. The CDR3, as DNA: TGTGCCAGCAGTGAATTACCGGACAGGGTCGGAAACACCATATATTTT.

This clonotype was seen at least ten times. The genes are TRBV14 and TRBJ2-5; TRBD1 matches at 9 bases. Trimming cost V 2 bases and J 0 bases; bases outside gene matches: 4. Germline CDR1 SGHDN, CDR2 FVKESK. This CDR3 is 16 amino acids long. The CDR3 loop reads CASSQPRTGDQETQYF. The CDR3 DNA reads as TGTGCCAGCAGCCAACCCCGGACAGGGGACCAAGAGACCCAGTACTTC.

This clonotype was counted at least ten times. The chain is built from TRBV7-6 and TRBJ2-7; 7 bases agree with TRBD2. This CDR3 has 15 amino acids. The germline V gene has CDR1 SGHVS and CDR2 FNYEAQ. After removal of 2 bases from V and 1 base from J, the junction contained 5 bases not matched to a gene. CDR3 sequence: CASSLFTGGSYEQYF. The CDR3 nucleotides are TGTGCCAGCAGCTTATTCACGGGGGGTTCCTACGAGCAGTACTTC.

The rearrangement links TRBV20-1 to TRBJ2-3; D is unresolved. The CDR3 runs to 14 residues. The germline V gene encodes CDR1 DFQATT and CDR2 SNEGSKA (reference sequence). Trimming shortened V by 0 bases and J by 5 bases, and 12 bases separated the two germline ends. The CDR3 sequence: CSAREDEHQDTQYF. As DNA, the CDR3 is TGCAGTGCTAGAGAGGACGAGCATCAAGATACGCAGTATTTT.

This clonotype was detected only a few times. This chain joins TRBV7-9 and TRBJ2-1, with TRBD2 identical over 8 bases. With 6 bases clipped from V and 8 bases from J, the junction kept 6 bases outside the gene matches. The CDR3 is 13 amino acids. Per the germline V gene, CDR1 is SEHNR and CDR2 is FQNEAQ (reference sequence). The CDR3 sequence is CASRSGLADEQFF. CDR3 DNA: TGTGCCAGCAGATCAGGACTAGCTGATGAGCAGTTCTTC.

A remark on this clonotype: The CDR3 ends on some other residue instead of the conserved phenylalanine or tryptophan, so this is likely a read error. The chain couples TRBV7-9 to TRBJ2-5; D is uncertain. V was cut by 2 bases and J by 4 bases, with 11 bases left in between. CDR1 and CDR2 (germline): SEHNR, FQNEAQ (reference sequence). The CDR3 sequence is 14 residues long. CDR3 nucleotides: TGTGCCAGCAGCTTATTGGCCCTCGGAGAGACCCAGTACCTC. Amino acids: CASSLLALGETQYL.

The rearrangement links TRBV7-9 to TRBJ2-5, with 9 bases aligning to TRBD2. V trimming: 5 bases; J trimming: 4 bases; junction bases outside the gene matches: 5. Germline CDR1 SEHNR, CDR2 FQNEAQ (reference sequence). The CDR3 contains 14 residues. CDR3 sequence reads: CASSKRGARETQYF. The DNA for the CDR3 is TGTGCCAGCAGCAAGCGGGGGGCTAGAGAGACCCAGTACTTC.

This clonotype appeared many times. V and J are TRBV12-3 or TRBV12-4 and TRBJ2-3; TRBD1 matches at 7 bases. This CDR3 has 15 amino acids. The V and J ends lost 8 bases and 2 bases, in that order; junction bases with no gene match: 10. The CDR3 DNA reads as TGTGCCAGCGGTACTGACAGGGCGTTCACAGATACGCAGTATTTT. Translating gives CASGTDRAFTDTQYF.

This clonotype was seen repeatedly, ten times or more. The chain employs TRBV29-1 and TRBJ1-1, with D tentatively TRBD1 (6 bases). The CDR3 runs to 10 residues. Germline V gene lookup returns CDR1 SQVTM and CDR2 ANQGSEA. Deletions cut 7 bases from V and 6 bases from J, with 9 bases between. In DNA, the CDR3 is TGCAGCGCCGGACAGCCTGAAGCTTTCTTT. This translates into CSAGQPEAFF.

This clonotype was recorded many times. This rearrangement joins TRBV30 to TRBJ2-1; 10 positions agree with TRBD2. The CDR3 totals 13 residues. J lost 6 bases, V lost 3 bases, and 2 bases had no gene match. Germline CDR1 is GTSNPN and CDR2 is SVGIG (reference sequence). CDR3 nucleotides: TGTGCCTGGAGACTAGCGGGAACCAATGAGCAGTTCTTC. It translates to CAWRLAGTNEQFF. The whole variable domain, filled in from reference TRBV30 and TRBJ2-1, reads SQTIHQWPATLVQPVGSPLSLECTVEGTSNPNLYWYRQAAGRGLQLLFYSVGIGQISSEVPQNLSASRPQDRQFILSSKKLLLSDSGFYLCAWRLAGTNEQFFGPGTRLTVL.

For this clonotype: A much larger clone sits a single nucleotide away, making a read error possible. The chain employs TRBV4-1 and TRBJ1-1, with D unresolved. Germline CDR1 and CDR2: MGHRA and YSYEKL. This CDR3 contains 13 residues. The CDR3 nucleotides are TGCGCCAGTAAATCACCCCCGAACACTGAAGTTTTCTTT. Its protein product is CASKSPPNTEVFF.

This clonotype was recorded at least ten times. This sequence joins TRBV6-2 or TRBV6-3 and TRBJ1-1; unclear D gene. V was pared by 6 bases and J by 2 bases, with 7 bases between. Germline V gene lookup returns CDR1 MNHEY and CDR2 SVGEGT. The CDR3 loop spans 12 amino acids. The CDR3 is CASRVSNTEAFF. As DNA, the CDR3 is TGTGCCAGCAGGGTCAGTAACACTGAAGCTTTCTTT.

V gene TRBV7-6 combines with J gene TRBJ2-5; D gene uncertain. Trimming took off 2 bases at V and 5 bases at J, with 9 bases between the two ends. Germline values: CDR1 SGHVS, CDR2 FNYEAQ. The CDR3 runs to 13 residues. The CDR3 region has the DNA TGTGCCAGCAGCTTACGGTCTGCGGAGACCCAGTACTTC. As protein: CASSLRSAETQYF.

The rearrangement joins TRBV4-1 to TRBJ1-1, with D maybe TRBD1 (6 bases). The CDR3 has 15 residues. Trimming removed 1 base at V and 3 bases at J, with 12 bases between. Germline-derived CDR1 and CDR2 are MGHRA and YSYEKL. The CDR3 sequence: CASSQAQGIDTEAFF. In nucleotides, the CDR3 is TGCGCCAGCAGCCAAGCGCAGGGGATAGACACTGAAGCTTTCTTT.

The sample holds a few counts of this clonotype. The genes are TRBV27 and TRBJ2-6; 10 bases line up with TRBD1. Germline-derived CDR1 and CDR2 are MNHEY and SMNVEV (reference sequence). Germline trimming cut 4 bases from V and 2 bases from J; bases unmatched to any gene: 2. The CDR3 totals 16 residues. The CDR3 region is CASSWTGGAGANVLTF. CDR3 coding DNA: TGTGCCAGCAGTTGGACAGGGGGAGCTGGGGCCAACGTCCTGACTTTC.

This clonotype was detected ten times or more. The gene calls are TRBV19 and TRBJ2-1, with D possibly TRBD1 on 6 matching bases. The germline V and J ends were trimmed by 3 bases and 7 bases, with 16 bases remaining between them. The CDR3 loop spans 15 amino acids. The germline V gene has CDR1 LNHDA and CDR2 SQIVND (reference sequence). CDR3 sequence reads: CASSMSGRGKNEQFF. The CDR3 bases are TGTGCCAGTAGTATGTCGGGCAGGGGAAAGAATGAGCAGTTCTTC.

Many counts were recorded for this clonotype. The rearrangement joins TRBV7-9 to TRBJ1-1; possible D gene TRBD1, 6 bases. CDR3 size: 14 residues. Per germline, CDR1 SEHNR and CDR2 FQNEAQ (reference sequence). Trimming removed 6 bases at V and 4 bases at J, with 15 bases between. In DNA form, the CDR3 reads TGTGCCAGCAGGATCCAGGGAGGGGGCACTGAAGCTTTCTTT. The encoded protein is CASRIQGGGTEAFF.

There are many counts of this clonotype. This sequence joins TRBV7-9 and TRBJ2-7; TRBD1 aligns across 7 bases. Germline values: CDR1 SEHNR, CDR2 FQNEAQ (reference sequence). V trimming: 5 bases; J trimming: 0 bases; junction bases outside the gene matches: 4. This CDR3 region has 14 residues. CDR3 loop: CASSPRDSSYEQYF. The DNA of the CDR3 is TGTGCCAGCAGCCCCAGGGACAGCTCCTACGAGCAGTACTTC.